Each of the 5 T cell receptor beta chains below was sequenced from the same sample in a study of cytomegalovirus exposure and HLA in healthy donors. Primers included in the PCR were 60 Vbeta and 13 Jbeta primers. Repertoires were generated with immunoSEQ multiplex PCR, while TCRdb's copy carries only in-frame clones and drops some. This table has roughly 150,000 clones, 85% appearing once. Specimen: PBMCs. Receptors originate from a woman aged 18-29 years in good health and CMV-seronegative.

This chain joins TRBV28 and TRBJ2-7; 7 bases match TRBD1. Trimming took 8 bases from V and 6 from J; bases not matched to a gene: 10. The CDR3 runs 13 residues. The germline gives CDR1 MDHEN, CDR2 SYDVKM. CDR3 sequence: CASLPGQPSEQYF. Written as DNA, the CDR3 is TGTGCCAGCCTTCCGGGACAGCCCTCCGAGCAGTACTTC.

CDR3 sequence reads: CASSLVGAVYGYTF. CDR3 coding DNA: TGTGCCAGCAGCTTGGTAGGGGCTGTCTATGGCTACACCTTC. The chain uses TRBV5-5 and TRBJ1-2; D perhaps matches TRBD1 (5 bases). Trimming cost V 0 bases and J 4 bases, with 10 bases left between them. CDR3 size: 14 residues. Germline values: CDR1 SGHKS, CDR2 YYEKEE (reference sequence).

This sequence joins TRBV6-6 and TRBJ2-1; 10 bases align to TRBD2. V trimming: 5 bases; J trimming: 8 bases; junction bases outside the gene matches: 9. CDR3 size: 15 residues. CDR1 is MNHNY, CDR2 SVGAGI, per germline (reference sequence). CDR3 sequence reads: CASSTPQAGGDEQFF. DNA for the CDR3: TGTGCCAGCAGTACCCCTCAAGCGGGAGGGGATGAGCAGTTCTTC.

This sequence joins TRBV19 and TRBJ2-7; D may be TRBD1 (6 bases). Deletions cut 3 bases from V and 4 bases from J, with 13 bases between. Germline loops: CDR1 LNHDA, CDR2 SQIVND (reference sequence). The CDR3 has 14 residues. The CDR3 sequence: CASSIRAGVYEQYF. The CDR3 DNA is TGTGCCAGTAGTATCCGGGCAGGGGTGTACGAGCAGTACTTC.

The J gene is TRBJ1-2, the V gene TRBV9; TRBD1 matches at 8 bases. CDR1 and CDR2 (germline): SGDLS, YYNGEE. The CDR3 totals 17 residues. With V trimmed by 0 bases and J by 2 bases, 9 bases remained unmatched. The DNA for the CDR3 is TGTGCCAGCAGCGTAGATAACGGTCGGACAGGGAACTATGGCTACACCTTC. Its protein is CASSVDNGRTGNYGYTF.